Following are 12 T cell receptor beta chains from one sample sequenced in a study of CD8 T cells in ankylosing spondylitis. MiXCR was run by TCRdb on the 5' RACE reads, yielding one entry per CDR3 protein. The data hold 350,000 to 550,000 distinct CDR3 sequences, with roughly a quarter observed a single time. Findings and limits, study-wide: Roughly 8 highly homologous variants made up a TCR beta motif that seemed to typify ankylosing spondylitis blood.

Their recognized antigens are unknown. Input material: blood, either unsorted or a sorted T cell fraction (not recorded which). The receptors derive from a male donor with ankylosing spondylitis.

The rearrangement links TRBV5-1 to TRBJ2-3; 8 bases are a match to TRBD2. With V trimmed by 6 bases and J by 3 bases, 9 bases remained unmatched. This CDR3 comprises 15 residues. Germline V lookup: CDR1 SGHRS, CDR2 YFSETQ. The CDR3 DNA reads TGCGCCAGCACCCCGTTTAGCGGGATTACAGATACGCAGTATTTT. It yields the protein CASTPFSGITDTQYF.

The chain has TRBV5-1 and TRBJ2-3; TRBD2 matches 11 bases. The germline CDR1 and CDR2 sequences are SGHRS and YFSETQ. This CDR3 is 15 amino acids long. The V segment lost 5 bases and the J segment 6 bases; nucleotides outside the gene matches: 8. CDR3 in DNA: TGCGCCAGCAGGGCCCTAGCGGGAGGTCCCGATACGCAGTATTTT. Residues: CASRALAGGPDTQYF.

V is TRBV28 and J is TRBJ1-5; D gene ambiguous. V was shortened by 1 base and J by 2 bases, with 9 bases between the two germline ends. This CDR3 region has 15 residues. The germline gives CDR1 MDHEN, CDR2 SYDVKM. For the CDR3, the DNA is TGTGCCAGCAGTTTATCCCCGATCGGCAATCAGCCCCAGCATTTT. Translated: CASSLSPIGNQPQHF.

In this sample, this clonotype turned up a few times. CDR3 residues: CASSTTPEVGETQYF. CDR3 in DNA: TGTGCCAGCAGCACCACCCCCGAGGTTGGAGAGACCCAGTACTTC. The genes are TRBV7-9 and TRBJ2-5; D not resolved. The CDR3 totals 15 residues. Germline CDR1 is SEHNR and CDR2 is FQNEAQ (reference sequence). The ends were cut back, 5 bases at V and 4 bases at J, with 17 bases in the middle.

V and J are TRBV5-1 and TRBJ2-1, with 12 nucleotides matching TRBD1. CDR1 is SGHRS and CDR2 is YFSETQ in the germline V gene. J was trimmed by 9 bases and V by 5 bases; bases with no gene match: 6. The CDR3 contains 14 residues. The CDR3 loop reads CASRGTGGMGEQFF. CDR3 nucleotide sequence: TGCGCCAGCAGAGGGACAGGGGGCATGGGTGAGCAGTTCTTC.

This clonotype was seen more than once but under ten times. The chain combines TRBV12-3 or TRBV12-4 with TRBJ1-2; D may be TRBD1 (6 bases). Trimming removed 5 bases at V and 2 bases at J, with 12 bases between. The CDR3 runs 14 residues. The CDR3, as DNA: TGTGCCAGCAGTCCGGGACACTCAAACTATGGCTACACCTTC. It is translated as CASSPGHSNYGYTF.

This clonotype was observed a few times. This rearrangement joins TRBV20-1 to TRBJ2-5; 15 bases line up with TRBD2. Germline V lookup: CDR1 DFQATT, CDR2 SNEGSKA (reference sequence). This CDR3 comprises 15 residues. V was pared by 6 bases and J by 4 bases, with 6 bases of the junction left unmatched. CDR3: CSALPGLAGGETQYF. CDR3 nucleotides: TGCAGTGCACTGCCGGGACTAGCGGGAGGAGAGACCCAGTACTTC.

This clonotype was found a few times. This chain uses TRBV3-1 with TRBJ2-7; no definite D call. Germline V gene data show CDR1 as LGHDT and CDR2 as YNNKEL (reference sequence). The CDR3 spans 11 residues. V lost 0 bases and J 6 bases, leaving 3 bases between the germline ends. CDR3 in amino acids: CASSQDSEQYV. Written as DNA, the CDR3 is TGTGCCAGCAGCCAAGATTCCGAGCAGTACGTC.

In its sample, this clonotype was seen many times. This chain links TRBV5-6 with TRBJ2-7; D gene unclear. This CDR3 is 11 amino acids long. Germline CDR1 reads SGHDT; CDR2 reads YYEEEE. V dropped 1 base and J dropped 5 bases, with 4 bases sitting between them. CDR3 DNA sequence: TGTGCCAGCAGCTTGTCAGACGAGCAGTACTTC. It specifies CASSLSDEQYF.

This clonotype has more than one count but fewer than ten. The genes are TRBV5-1 and TRBJ2-4; D is unresolved. Germline values: CDR1 SGHRS, CDR2 YFSETQ. This CDR3 spans 14 amino acids. The V end was cut by 2 bases, the J end by 8 bases, with 14 bases between. CDR3 nucleotide sequence: TGCGCCAGCAGCTTCGGACCCCACGAGGACATTCAGTACTTC. Protein product: CASSFGPHEDIQYF.

This clonotype was detected only a few times. The CDR3 loop reads CASSLDRTANIQYF. CDR3 DNA sequence: TGTGCCAGCAGCTTAGATAGGACGGCAAACATTCAGTACTTC. The rearrangement uses TRBV11-2 and TRBJ2-4; D gene ambiguous. V was pared by 0 bases and J by 6 bases, with 9 bases between. The CDR3 totals 14 residues. Germline CDR1 SGHAT, CDR2 FQNNGV.

The rearrangement joins TRBV5-1 to TRBJ2-5, with D possibly being TRBD1 (5 bases). V lost 1 base to trimming and J lost 3 bases, with 7 bases between them. CDR3 length equals 13 residues. Germline loops: CDR1 SGHRS, CDR2 YFSETQ. Here the CDR3 DNA reads TGCGCCAGCAGCTTGTTCAGGGAAGAGACCCAGTACTTC. Protein sequence: CASSLFREETQYF.